Below, one T cell receptor (beta chain) is given with its context. Analysis of PBMCs was direct, with no culture step. The data stem from a study of neoadjuvant anti-PD-1 for oral cavity cancer. Some clones are missing from TCRdb's copy, which holds only in-frame ones; the method was immunoSEQ multiplex PCR. The table has around 12,000 clones, about 62% seen once. This CDR3 comprises 12 residues. The ends were cut back, 0 bases at V and 9 bases at J, with 9 bases in the middle. Germline assignment: CDR1 GTSNPN and CDR2 SVGIG (reference sequence). This chain joins TRBV30 and TRBJ2-1, with a possible D match to TRBD2 (6 bases). Sequences were derived from PBMCs, sampled before nivolumab (anti-PD-1) treatment. This sequence originates from a person between 40 and 80 years old with oral cavity squamous cell carcinoma. The DNA for the CDR3 is TGTGCCTGGAGTGTACTGGAGGGTGAGCAGTTCTTC. As protein: CAWSVLEGEQFF.